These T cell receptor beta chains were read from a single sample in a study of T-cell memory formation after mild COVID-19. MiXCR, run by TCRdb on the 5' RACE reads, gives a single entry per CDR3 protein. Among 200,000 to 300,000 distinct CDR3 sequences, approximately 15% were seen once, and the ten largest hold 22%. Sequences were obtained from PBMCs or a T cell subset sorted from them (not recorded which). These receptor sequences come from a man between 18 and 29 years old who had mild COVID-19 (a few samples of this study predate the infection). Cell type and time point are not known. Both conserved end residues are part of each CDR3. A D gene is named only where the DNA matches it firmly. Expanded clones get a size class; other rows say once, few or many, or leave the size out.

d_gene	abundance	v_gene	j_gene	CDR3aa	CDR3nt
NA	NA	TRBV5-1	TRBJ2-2	CASRLTSLEELFF	TGCGCCAGCAGGTTAACCTCGCTCGAGGAGCTGTTTTTT
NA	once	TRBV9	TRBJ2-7	CASSAAGQASYEQYF	TGTGCCAGCAGCGCAGCCGGGCAGGCGTCCTACGAGCAGTACTTC
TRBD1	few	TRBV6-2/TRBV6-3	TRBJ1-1	CASSLRQGARDTEAFF	TGTGCCAGCAGCCTAAGGCAGGGGGCAAGGGACACTGAAGCTTTCTTT
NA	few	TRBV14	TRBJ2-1	CASSLIWRGLSYNEQFF	TGTGCCAGCAGCCTGATTTGGCGGGGTCTCTCCTACAATGAGCAGTTCTTC
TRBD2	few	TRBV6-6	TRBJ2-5	CASRWTSGVETQYF	TGTGCCAGCAGATGGACTAGCGGGGTAGAGACCCAGTACTTC
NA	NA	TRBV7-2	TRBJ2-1	CASSPDHYNEQFF	TGTGCCAGCAGCCCCGACCATTACAATGAGCAGTTCTTC
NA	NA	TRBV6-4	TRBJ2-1	CASSDGIEGNNEQFF	TGTGCCAGCAGTGACGGGATAGAGGGGAACAATGAGCAGTTCTTC
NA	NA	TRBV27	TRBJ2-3	CASSPYRVDTQYF	TGTGCCAGCAGTCCGTATCGGGTAGATACGCAGTATTTT
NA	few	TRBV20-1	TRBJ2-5	CSATAGRQETQYF	TGCAGTGCTACCGCTGGTAGGCAAGAGACCCAGTACTTC
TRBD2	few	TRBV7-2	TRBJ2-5	CASSTGLAGEQETQYF	TGTGCCAGCAGCACGGGACTAGCGGGGGAGCAAGAGACCCAGTACTTC
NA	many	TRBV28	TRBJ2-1	CALLASGASYNEQFF	TGTGCCCTGCTGGCGTCGGGGGCCTCCTACAATGAGCAGTTCTTC
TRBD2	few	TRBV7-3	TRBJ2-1	CASSLTRLASGNEQFF	TGTGCCAGCAGCTTAACCCGACTAGCGAGTGGCAATGAGCAGTTCTTC
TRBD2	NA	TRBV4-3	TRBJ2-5	CARGLAGETQYF	TGCGCCAGGGGACTAGCCGGGGAGACCCAGTACTTC
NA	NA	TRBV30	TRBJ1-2	CAWSASSGTGYTF	TGTGCCTGGAGTGCCTCCTCAGGGACTGGCTACACCTTC
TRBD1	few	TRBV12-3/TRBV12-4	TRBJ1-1	CASSLQGAHEAFF	TGTGCCAGCAGTCTACAGGGGGCCCATGAGGCTTTCTTT
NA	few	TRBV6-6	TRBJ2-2	CASGTPWGNTGELFF	TGTGCCAGCGGAACCCCCTGGGGGAACACCGGGGAGCTGTTTTTT
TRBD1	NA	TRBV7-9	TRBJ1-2	CASSLPGGYYGYTF	TGTGCCAGCAGCTTACCAGGGGGCTACTATGGCTACACCTTC
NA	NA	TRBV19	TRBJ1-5	CASSIKGHRISNQPQHF	TGTGCCAGTAGTATCAAGGGCCATAGGATTAGCAATCAGCCCCAGCATTTT
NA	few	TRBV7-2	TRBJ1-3	CASSLGGSSGNTIYF	TGTGCCAGCAGCTTAGGAGGGAGCTCTGGAAACACCATATATTTT
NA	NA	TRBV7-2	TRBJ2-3	CAPTGPLGADTQYF	TGTGCCCCGACGGGCCCACTGGGCGCAGATACGCAGTATTTT
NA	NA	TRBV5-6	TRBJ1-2	CASSLPVNYGYTF	TGTGCCAGCAGCTTGCCAGTAAACTATGGCTACACCTTC
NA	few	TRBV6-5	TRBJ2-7	CASSYRATSYEQYF	TGTGCCAGCAGTTATCGGGCAACCTCCTACGAGCAGTACTTC
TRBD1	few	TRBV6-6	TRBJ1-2	CASRYRAGQGATNYGYTF	TGTGCCAGCAGATACAGGGCGGGACAGGGGGCCACTAACTATGGCTACACCTTC
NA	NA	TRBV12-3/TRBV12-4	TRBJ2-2	CASSLEGGTGELFF	TGTGCCAGCAGTTTGGAGGGGGGGACCGGGGAGCTGTTTTTT
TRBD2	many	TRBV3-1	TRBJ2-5	CASSQDFGRETQYF	TGTGCCAGCAGCCAAGATTTCGGGAGGGAGACCCAGTACTTC
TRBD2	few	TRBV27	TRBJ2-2	CASSLLGGRTGELFF	TGTGCCAGCAGTTTACTGGGGGGGAGAACCGGGGAGCTGTTTTTT
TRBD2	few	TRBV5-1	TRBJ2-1	CASSLQPAGDNEQFF	TGCGCCAGCAGCTTGCAACCAGCGGGGGACAATGAGCAGTTCTTC
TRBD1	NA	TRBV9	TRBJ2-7	CASSLRDSYEQYF	TGTGCCAGCAGCCTCCGGGACAGCTACGAGCAGTACTTC
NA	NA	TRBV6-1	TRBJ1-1	CASSRRLGTEAFF	TGTGCCAGCAGTAGGCGGCTGGGGACTGAAGCTTTCTTT
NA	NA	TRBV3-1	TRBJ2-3	CASSQETVRRYF	TGTGCCAGCAGCCAAGAGACGGTTCGGCGGTATTTT
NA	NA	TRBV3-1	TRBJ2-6	CASSQGGTPGANVLTF	TGTGCCAGCAGCCAGGGCGGGACGCCTGGGGCCAACGTCCTGACTTTC
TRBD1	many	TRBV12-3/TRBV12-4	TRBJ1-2	CASSSGQARGYTF	TGTGCCAGCAGTTCTGGACAGGCCAGGGGCTACACCTTC
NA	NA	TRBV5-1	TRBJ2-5	CASSYRDPQETQYF	TGCGCCAGCAGCTACCGGGACCCTCAAGAGACCCAGTACTTC
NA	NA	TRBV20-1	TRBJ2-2	CSARLGLDGTGELFF	TGCAGTGCTAGGTTGGGGCTAGATGGCACCGGGGAGCTGTTTTTT
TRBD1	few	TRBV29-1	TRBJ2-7	CSVARDSSYEQYF	TGCAGCGTGGCACGGGACAGCTCCTACGAGCAGTACTTC
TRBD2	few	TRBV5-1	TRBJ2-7	CASSFGSGGTYEQYF	TGCGCCAGCAGCTTCGGTAGCGGGGGGACCTACGAGCAGTACTTC
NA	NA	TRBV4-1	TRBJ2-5	CASSQGRGGETQYF	TGCGCCAGCAGCCAAGGGAGGGGTGGAGAGACCCAGTACTTC
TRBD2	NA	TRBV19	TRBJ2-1	CASSIVSASGGYPLSYNEQFF	TGTGCCAGTAGTATAGTTTCGGCTAGCGGGGGGTACCCCTTATCCTACAATGAGCAGTTCTTC
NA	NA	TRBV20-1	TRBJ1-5	CSARPTRAIGQPQHF	TGCAGTGCTAGACCCACACGGGCGATTGGGCAGCCCCAGCATTTT
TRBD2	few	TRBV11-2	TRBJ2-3	CASSSLAGHTDTQYF	TGTGCCAGCAGCTCCCTAGCGGGGCACACAGATACGCAGTATTTT
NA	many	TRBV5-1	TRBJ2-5	CASSIGKLEGTQYF	TGCGCCAGCAGCATTGGGAAACTAGAGGGGACCCAGTACTTC
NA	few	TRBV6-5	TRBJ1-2	CASKGIAGDYGYTF	TGTGCCAGCAAAGGAATTGCAGGGGACTATGGCTACACCTTC
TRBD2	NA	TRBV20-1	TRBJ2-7	CSARKAGGPAYEQYF	TGCAGTGCTAGAAAGGCGGGGGGCCCCGCCTACGAGCAGTACTTC
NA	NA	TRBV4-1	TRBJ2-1	CASSPGTSYNEQFF	TGCGCCAGCAGCCCCGGGACTTCCTACAATGAGCAGTTCTTC
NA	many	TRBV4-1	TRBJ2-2	CASSQVRTYNTGELFF	TGCGCCAGCAGCCAAGTGAGGACATACAACACCGGGGAGCTGTTTTTT
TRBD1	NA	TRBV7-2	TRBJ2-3	CASSRGQDYTDTQYF	TGTGCCAGCAGCCGGGGACAGGACTACACAGATACGCAGTATTTT
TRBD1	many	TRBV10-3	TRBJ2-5	CAIRDRGRETQYF	TGTGCCATCCGGGACAGGGGACGTGAGACCCAGTACTTC
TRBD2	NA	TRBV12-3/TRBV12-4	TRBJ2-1	CASSSGGDNEQFF	TGTGCCAGCAGTAGCGGGGGGGACAATGAGCAGTTCTTC
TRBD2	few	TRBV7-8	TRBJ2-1	CASSLGRLATYNEQFF	TGTGCCAGCAGCTTAGGCCGACTAGCGACCTACAATGAGCAGTTCTTC
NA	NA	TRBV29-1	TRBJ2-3	CSPLALDTQYF	TGCAGCCCCTTAGCGTTGGATACGCAGTATTTT
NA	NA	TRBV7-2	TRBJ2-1	CASSLDGGSYNEQFF	TGTGCCAGCAGCTTAGACGGGGGTTCCTACAATGAGCAGTTCTTC
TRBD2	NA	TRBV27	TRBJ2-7	CASSGTSGDEQYF	TGTGCCAGCAGCGGGACTAGCGGGGACGAGCAGTACTTC
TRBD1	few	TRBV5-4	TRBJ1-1	CASSHTTGEAFF	TGTGCCAGCAGCCACACGACAGGGGAAGCTTTCTTT
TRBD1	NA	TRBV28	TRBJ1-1	CASSPGAGQGKSPEAFF	TGTGCCAGCAGTCCAGGGGCGGGACAGGGAAAAAGTCCTGAAGCTTTCTTT
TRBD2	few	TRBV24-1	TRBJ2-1	CATSDQRGRDYNEQFF	TGTGCCACCAGTGATCAGCGGGGGCGGGACTACAATGAGCAGTTCTTC
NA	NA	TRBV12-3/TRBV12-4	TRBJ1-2	CASRSDSGGYTF	TGTGCCAGCAGATCCGACAGCGGTGGCTACACCTTC
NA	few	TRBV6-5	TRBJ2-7	CASSYSTLVEQYF	TGTGCCAGCAGTTACTCGACTCTTGTCGAGCAGTACTTC
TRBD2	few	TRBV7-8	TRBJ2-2	CASSLLAGDTGELFF	TGTGCCAGCAGCTTACTAGCGGGAGACACCGGGGAGCTGTTTTTT
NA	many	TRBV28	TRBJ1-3	CASSSGNTIYF	TGTGCCAGCAGTTCTGGAAACACCATATATTTT